The TCR beta chain under discussion was sequenced for a study of blood T cell repertoires in COVID-19. Across the study: The origin of the acute and convalescent COVID-19 samples was the United States, Italy and Spain. From T cells, B-cell-depleted T cells, or PBMCs came the material, which was cDNA or gDNA.

Original analysis: Researchers report that nucleated cell counts were estimated from reference gene primer amplification. The repertoire was sequenced with immunoSEQ multiplex PCR; TCRdb's copy has only in-frame clones and lacks some. V and J calls and clone size are given by that table; D and trimming were obtained from the DNA. The repertoire holds 100,000 to 150,000 clones, with approximately 81% as singletons. CDR3 length: 16 residues. V was trimmed by 4 bases and J by 0 bases, leaving 18 bases between them. Looked up from germline, CDR1 is SQVTM and CDR2 is ANQGSEA. This TCR was sampled from a woman aged 45-65 years with acute or convalescent COVID-19. The chain combines TRBV29-1 with TRBJ1-2, with D unresolved. Sequenced sample: peripheral blood. The DNA for the CDR3 is TGCAGCGTTGCAGGACTCCGAAGGGCGGCTAACTATGGCTACACCTTC. This translates into CSVAGLRRAANYGYTF.